Shown below are 8 T cell receptor beta chains from a single sample sequenced in a study of control samples from healthy donors and cancer patients (dated by TCRdb to the early 2020s). Library method: the immunoSEQ multiplex PCR assay. TCRdb provides this immuneACCESS table in a form limited to in-frame rearrangements. Some clones are lacking; in checked studies, under half of them reflect an unresolved V gene, and why the rest are absent is not known. A total of about 140,000 clones appear in this sample, almost 90% of them only once. The ten largest clones add up to under 2% of the sample. The sample taken for sequencing was blood. The source of these receptors is a man aged 18 to 35 in good health.

The chain combines TRBV27 with TRBJ2-3, with 11 bases that match TRBD2. The CDR3 is 17 residues long. CDR1 MNHEY and CDR2 SMNVEV come from the germline V gene (reference sequence). V was pared by 5 bases and J by 4 bases, with 11 bases of the junction left unmatched. DNA of the CDR3: TGTGCCAGCAGTCCCTCCCCGACTAGCGGGGTGGCAGATACGCAGTATTTT. Encoded protein: CASSPSPTSGVADTQYF.

Turning to this clone: At one boundary the junction diverges from the germline segment, which might be a read error. The J gene is TRBJ2-5, the V gene TRBV11-1, with 11 bases matching TRBD2. This CDR3 has 17 residues. Germline assignment: CDR1 SGHAT and CDR2 FQDESV (reference sequence). Here the CDR3 reads CASSLAYSGGAQETQYF. For the CDR3, the DNA is TGTGCCAGCAGCCTAGCTTATAGCGGGGGGGCCCAAGAGACCCAGTACTTC.

The chain uses TRBV5-6 and TRBJ2-5; TRBD1 or TRBD2 may be the D gene (6 bases each). The V and J ends lost 1 base and 5 bases respectively, with 12 bases between them. The CDR3 sequence is 14 residues long. The germline CDR1 and CDR2 sequences are SGHDT and YYEEEE. For the CDR3, the DNA is TGTGCCAGCAGCTTGTGGGGGGCGGGCGAGACCCAGTACTTC. It is translated as CASSLWGAGETQYF.

CDR3 sequence: CASSTRTGSDEKLFF. In nucleotides, the CDR3 is TGTGCCAGTAGTACAAGGACAGGATCCGATGAAAAACTGTTTTTT. The chain uses TRBV19 and TRBJ1-4; 7 positions agree with TRBD1. The germline V gene encodes CDR1 LNHDA and CDR2 SQIVND (reference sequence). V lost 4 bases and J lost 6; bases outside the gene matches: 8. This CDR3 contains 15 residues.

The V gene is TRBV10-3, the J gene TRBJ2-4; D gene ambiguous. The V gene lost 3 bases and the J gene lost 6 bases, with 12 bases spanning the gap. The CDR3 runs 14 residues. Germline V lookup: CDR1 ENHRY, CDR2 SYGVKD. CDR3 sequence (DNA): TGTGCCATCAGTGATTTGGGGTCGGGAAACATTCAGTACTTC. Its translation is CAISDLGSGNIQYF.

The chain recombines TRBV4-3 with TRBJ2-1; D possibly matches TRBD1 or TRBD2 (6 bases each). Germline V gene lookup returns CDR1 LGHNA and CDR2 YSLEER. There are 14 residues in the CDR3. Trimming left V 0 bases short and J 14 bases short, with 17 bases between. This chain's CDR3 is CASSQEPGARLEFF. In DNA form, the CDR3 reads TGCGCCAGCAGCCAAGAGCCGGGGGCCCGCTTAGAGTTCTTC.

The V gene is TRBV9, the J gene TRBJ2-7; tentative D call: TRBD2 (6 bases). V was clipped by 2 bases and J by 7 bases, with 16 bases between them. The CDR3 is 14 amino acids. Germline V CDR1 and CDR2: SGDLS, YYNGEE. The CDR3 DNA reads as TGTGCCAGCAGCGTCTCGGAGGGGCCAAAGGAGCAGTACTTC. Protein: CASSVSEGPKEQYF.

The chain combines TRBV18 with TRBJ2-1; 8 nucleotides agree with TRBD1. After removal of 1 base from V and 2 bases from J, the junction contained 4 bases not matched to a gene. The CDR3 extends over 16 amino acids. Germline V gene sequence: CDR1 KGHSH, CDR2 LQKENI. CDR3 sequence: CASSPRQGPTYNEQFF. The CDR3 DNA sequence: TGTGCCAGCTCACCACGACAGGGGCCTACCTACAATGAGCAGTTCTTC. Together with reference TRBV18 and TRBJ2-1, the CDR3 gives the full variable domain: NAGVMQNPRHLVRRRGQEARLRCSPMKGHSHVYWYRQLPEEGLKFMVYLQKENIIDESGMPKERFSAEFPKEGPSILRIQQVVRGDSAAYFCASSPRQGPTYNEQFFGPGTRLTVL.